The next 12 T cell receptor beta chains were all read from a single sample in a study of CD8 T cells in Susac syndrome. Random-hexamer reverse transcription was applied to roughly 0.5 to 1 ug RNA. TCRdb called the immunoSEQ multiplex PCR reads again in MiXCR, with one record for every CDR3 protein. The table lists about 94,000 distinct CDR3 sequences, 90% to 95% of them singletons. Sequencing was carried out using CD4+ T cells from PBMCs. These receptors originate from a human donor with Susac syndrome.

For the CDR3, the DNA is TGTGCCAGCAGCGTAGCTACAGGTTCCTACGAGCAGTACTTC. It translates to CASSVATGSYEQYF. The V and J genes are TRBV9 and TRBJ2-7, with D perhaps matching TRBD1 (5 bases). V was clipped by 0 bases and J by 1 base, with 8 bases between them. Germline-derived CDR1 and CDR2 are SGDLS and YYNGEE. The CDR3 runs 14 residues.

The chain links TRBV7-9 to TRBJ2-1; no definite D call. Germline V gene data show CDR1 as SEHNR and CDR2 as FQNEAQ (reference sequence). The V gene lost 1 base and the J gene lost 11 bases, with 9 bases spanning the gap. CDR3 length: 12 residues. CDR3 sequence: CASSLVAPQQFF. The CDR3 bases are TGTGCCAGCAGCTTAGTCGCGCCTCAGCAGTTCTTC.

The V and J genes are TRBV24-1 and TRBJ2-3, with 8 nucleotides matching TRBD1. The germline gives CDR1 KGHDR, CDR2 SFDVKD. The CDR3 is 15 amino acids. V shed 5 bases, J shed 2 bases, and the junction held 5 bases outside the gene matches. CDR3 bases: TGTGCCACCAGTGCGGTGACAGGGGCCACAGATACGCAGTATTTT. It is translated as CATSAVTGATDTQYF.

The rearrangement joins TRBV4-3 to TRBJ2-3, with TRBD1 identical over 7 bases. Unmatched junction bases numbered 15, after V lost 4 bases and J lost 2 bases. Germline assignment: CDR1 LGHNA and CDR2 YSLEER. CDR3 size: 18 residues. The CDR3 DNA sequence: TGCGCCAGCAGCCCGAAGAGCGCCCTCGGACAGGCCACAGATACGCAGTATTTT. This translates into CASSPKSALGQATDTQYF.

The gene calls are TRBV7-2 and TRBJ2-1; tentatively, D is TRBD1 (5 bases). CDR3 length equals 14 residues. Germline V gene sequence: CDR1 SGHTA, CDR2 FQGNSA. V lost 3 bases, J lost 10 bases, and 16 bases lay in between. The CDR3 DNA follows: TGTGCCAGCAGCTTGGGCAGGGCTACCGGCGAGCAGTTCTTC. Protein product: CASSLGRATGEQFF.

This chain uses TRBV20-1 with TRBJ2-7; 8 bases agree with TRBD1. Germline values: CDR1 DFQATT, CDR2 SNEGSKA (reference sequence). With 3 bases clipped from V and 4 bases from J, the junction kept 11 bases outside the gene matches. CDR3 length equals 15 residues. The CDR3 is CSARRTRDRLYEQYF. DNA for the CDR3: TGCAGTGCTAGGAGAACGCGGGACAGGTTGTACGAGCAGTACTTC.

The chain is built from TRBV19 and TRBJ2-1; TRBD1 might be the D (6 bases). The germline V gene encodes CDR1 LNHDA and CDR2 SQIVND (reference sequence). This CDR3 region has 13 residues. Deletions cut 2 bases from V and 4 bases from J, with 6 bases between. The DNA for the CDR3 is TGTGCCAGTAGTATAACAGGGTACAATGAGCAGTTCTTC. Protein product: CASSITGYNEQFF.

The chain couples TRBV21-1 to TRBJ1-2; the tabulated D call, TRBD1, remains unverified against the DNA. TRBV21-1 is flagged as a pseudogene. The CDR3 runs to 13 residues. For the CDR3, the DNA is TGTGCCAGCAGCCTCGGGGGGCAGGAGGGCTACACCTTC. Its translation: CASSLGGQEGYTF.

The chain has TRBV5-1 and TRBJ2-5, with TRBD2 matching over 9 bases. The CDR3 contains 19 residues. Germline loops: CDR1 SGHRS, CDR2 YFSETQ. V was pared by 4 bases and J by 4 bases, with 20 bases of the junction left unmatched. The CDR3 DNA follows: TGCGCCAGCAGCCCGAATCCCCTATGGCGGGGGGGTGGCAGAGAGACCCAGTACTTC. Translating gives CASSPNPLWRGGGRETQYF.

The J gene is TRBJ2-6, the V gene TRBV28; no clear D. The CDR3 sequence is 15 residues long. Germline V lookup: CDR1 MDHEN, CDR2 SYDVKM. With 4 bases removed from V and 4 bases from J, the gap between germline ends came to 11 bases. The chain's CDR3 is CASSSPAAGANVLTF. CDR3 nucleotide sequence: TGTGCCAGCAGTTCCCCCGCTGCGGGGGCCAACGTCCTGACTTTC.

This chain connects TRBV5-1 to TRBJ2-5, with unresolved D. Trimming cost V 2 bases and J 3 bases, with 8 bases left between them. CDR1 and CDR2 (germline): SGHRS, YFSETQ. There are 13 residues in the CDR3. This CDR3 reads CASSLNPEETQYF. The DNA for the CDR3 is TGCGCCAGCAGCTTAAATCCCGAAGAGACCCAGTACTTC.

This chain links TRBV5-1 with TRBJ2-6; D not certain. Germline assignment: CDR1 SGHRS and CDR2 YFSETQ. V shed 3 bases and J shed 4 bases, with 17 bases lying between them. This CDR3 region has 17 residues. The CDR3 loop is CASSYITHGSGANVLTF. CDR3 nucleotides: TGCGCCAGCAGCTATATAACTCACGGGTCCGGGGCCAACGTCCTGACTTTC.